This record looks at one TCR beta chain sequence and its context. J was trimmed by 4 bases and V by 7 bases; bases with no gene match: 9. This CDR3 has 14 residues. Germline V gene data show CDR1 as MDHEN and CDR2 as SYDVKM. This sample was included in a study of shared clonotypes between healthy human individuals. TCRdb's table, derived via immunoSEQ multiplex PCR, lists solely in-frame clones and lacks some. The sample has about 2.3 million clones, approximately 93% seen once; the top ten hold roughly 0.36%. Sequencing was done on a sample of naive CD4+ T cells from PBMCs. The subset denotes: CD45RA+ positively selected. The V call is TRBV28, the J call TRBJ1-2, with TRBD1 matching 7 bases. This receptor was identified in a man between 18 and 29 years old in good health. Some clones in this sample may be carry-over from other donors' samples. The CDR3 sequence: CASNPGTAFYGYTF. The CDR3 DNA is TGTGCCAGCAACCCCGGGACAGCTTTCTATGGCTACACCTTC.